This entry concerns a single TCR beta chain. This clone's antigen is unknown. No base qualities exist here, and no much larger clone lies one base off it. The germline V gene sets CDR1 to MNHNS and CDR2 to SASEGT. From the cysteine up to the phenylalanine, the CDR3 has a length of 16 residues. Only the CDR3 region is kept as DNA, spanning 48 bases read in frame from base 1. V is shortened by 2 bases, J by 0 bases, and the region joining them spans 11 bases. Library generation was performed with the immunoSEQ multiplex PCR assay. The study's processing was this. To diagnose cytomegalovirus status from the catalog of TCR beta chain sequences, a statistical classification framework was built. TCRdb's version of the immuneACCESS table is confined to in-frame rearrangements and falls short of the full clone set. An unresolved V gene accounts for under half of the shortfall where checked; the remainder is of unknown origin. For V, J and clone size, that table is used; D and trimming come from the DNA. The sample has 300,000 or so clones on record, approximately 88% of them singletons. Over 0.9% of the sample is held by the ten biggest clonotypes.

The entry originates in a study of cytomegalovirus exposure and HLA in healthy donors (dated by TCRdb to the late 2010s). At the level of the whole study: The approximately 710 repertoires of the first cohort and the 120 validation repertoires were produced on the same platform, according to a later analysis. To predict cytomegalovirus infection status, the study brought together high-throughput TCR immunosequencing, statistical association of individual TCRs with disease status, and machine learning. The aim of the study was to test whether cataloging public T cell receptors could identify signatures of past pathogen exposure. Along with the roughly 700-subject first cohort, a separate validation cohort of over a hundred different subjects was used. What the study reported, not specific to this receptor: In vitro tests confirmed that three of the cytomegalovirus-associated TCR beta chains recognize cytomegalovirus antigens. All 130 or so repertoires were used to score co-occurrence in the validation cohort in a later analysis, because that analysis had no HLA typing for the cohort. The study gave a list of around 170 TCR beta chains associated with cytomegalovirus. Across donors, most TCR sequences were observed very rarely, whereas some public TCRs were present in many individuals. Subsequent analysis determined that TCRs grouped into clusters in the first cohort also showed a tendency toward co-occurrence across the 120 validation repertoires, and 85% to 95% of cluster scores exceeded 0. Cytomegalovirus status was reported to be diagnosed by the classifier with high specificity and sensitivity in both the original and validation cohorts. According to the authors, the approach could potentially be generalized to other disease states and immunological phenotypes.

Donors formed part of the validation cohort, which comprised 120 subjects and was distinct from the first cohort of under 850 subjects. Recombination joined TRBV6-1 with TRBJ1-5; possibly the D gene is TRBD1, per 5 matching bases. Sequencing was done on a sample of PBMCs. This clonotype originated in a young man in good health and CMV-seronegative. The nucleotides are TGTGCCAGCAGTGAATTAGGGGCCTTTAGCAATCAGCCCCAGCATTTT. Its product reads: CASSELGAFSNQPQHF.